This passage covers 30 T cell receptor beta chains from one sample sequenced in a study of blood T cell repertoires in COVID-19. Assay used: immunoSEQ multiplex PCR; TCRdb lists only in-frame clones, some missing. The sample carries approximately 280,000 clones, approximately 85% recorded once. The sequencing input was peripheral blood. The receptors shown here come from a young man with active or convalescent COVID-19.

This chain connects TRBV25-1 to TRBJ2-7; tentative D call: TRBD1 (5 bases). Trimming cost V 5 bases and J 3 bases, with 11 bases left between them. The CDR3 length is 13 residues. Germline V lookup: CDR1 MGHDK, CDR2 SYGVNS. CDR3 DNA sequence: TGTGCCAGCAGTCAAAACAGGTTCTACGAGCAGTACTTC. Translation gives CASSQNRFYEQYF.

The chain employs TRBV7-9 and TRBJ2-1, with 8 bases matching TRBD2. The ends lost 5 bases at V and 0 bases at J; junction bases unmatched: 3. Germline V lookup: CDR1 SEHNR, CDR2 FQNEAQ (reference sequence). This CDR3 contains 15 residues. The DNA of the CDR3 is TGTGCCAGCAGCCGGGGGGGCAGCTCCTACAATGAGCAGTTCTTC. Amino acids: CASSRGGSSYNEQFF.

The chain is built from TRBV3-1 (or the pseudogene TRBV3-2) and TRBJ2-3, with TRBD2 matching over 7 bases. Losses at the gene ends were 4 bases for V and 2 bases for J; bases not matched to a gene: 3. Germline CDR1 reads LGHDT; CDR2 reads YNNKEL (reference sequence). The CDR3 is 14 amino acids. CDR3: CASSPTSLTDTQYF. DNA of the CDR3: TGTGCCAGCAGCCCGACTAGCCTCACAGATACGCAGTATTTT.

J is TRBJ2-7 and V is TRBV15; 12 nucleotides match TRBD1. Germline lookup yields CDR1 LNHNV and CDR2 YYDKDF (reference sequence). V dropped 1 base and J dropped 2; count of bases not matched to a gene: 3. CDR3 length equals 16 residues. CDR3 DNA sequence: TGTGCCACCAGCAGAGTGGGGACAGGGGGCCCCTACGAGCAGTACTTC. This gives the protein CATSRVGTGGPYEQYF. Using reference TRBV15 and TRBJ2-7 for the parts outside the CDR3, the full variable domain is DAMVIQNPRYQVTQFGKPVTLSCSQTLNHNVMYWYQQKSSQAPKLLFHYYDKDFNNEADTPDNFQSRRPNTSFCFLDIRSPGLGDTAMYLCATSRVGTGGPYEQYFGPGTRLTVT.

This clone was recorded only once. The rearrangement links TRBV18 to TRBJ1-4, with D tentatively TRBD1 (6 bases). The V gene lost 2 bases and the J gene lost 4 bases, with 11 bases spanning the gap. From germline, CDR1 is KGHSH and CDR2 LQKENI. This CDR3 has 15 residues. DNA for the CDR3: TGTGCCAGCTCACCAAGGACAGCTAGTAATGAAAAACTGTTTTTT. It translates to CASSPRTASNEKLFF. Full variable domain (remainder filled in from reference TRBV18 and TRBJ1-4): NAGVMQNPRHLVRRRGQEARLRCSPMKGHSHVYWYRQLPEEGLKFMVYLQKENIIDESGMPKERFSAEFPKEGPSILRIQQVVRGDSAAYFCASSPRTASNEKLFFGSGTQLSVL.

The chain combines TRBV27 with TRBJ2-3, with TRBD1 matching over 8 bases. This CDR3 is 16 amino acids long. Germline CDR1 and CDR2: MNHEY and SMNVEV (reference sequence). J gave up 3 bases and V 4 bases, and 9 bases lay outside the gene matches. This chain's CDR3 is CASSSEDRAGTDTQYF. Here the CDR3 DNA reads TGTGCCAGCAGTTCCGAGGACAGGGCGGGAACAGATACGCAGTATTTT.

The gene calls are TRBV6-5 and TRBJ1-1, with TRBD1 matching over 12 bases. Germline CDR1 MNHEY, CDR2 SVGAGI. This CDR3 comprises 15 residues. V trimming: 2 bases; J trimming: 6 bases; junction bases outside the gene matches: 4. As DNA, the CDR3 is TGTGCCAGCAGTTACGGGACAGGGGGCTTGGCTGAAGCTTTCTTT. This sequence encodes CASSYGTGGLAEAFF.

Notes on this clone: One junction end does not reproduce the germline sequence, and a read error may be involved. The chain joins TRBV15 to TRBJ2-7, with 11 bases fitting TRBD1. The CDR3 runs 13 residues. The germline V gene encodes CDR1 LNHNV and CDR2 YYDKDF (reference sequence). The CDR3 here is CATSRGQGATANF. In DNA form, the CDR3 reads TGTGCCACCAGCCGAGGACAGGGGGCCACCGCGAACTTC.

This chain uses TRBV3-1 (or the pseudogene TRBV3-2) with TRBJ2-3, with TRBD1 matching 8 bases. CDR1 and CDR2 (germline): LGHDT, YNNKEL (reference sequence). J was trimmed by 2 bases and V by 3 bases; bases with no gene match: 4. The CDR3 has 15 amino acids. CDR3 sequence: CASSHEDRVTDTQYF. The DNA for the CDR3 is TGTGCCAGCAGCCATGAGGACAGGGTCACAGATACGCAGTATTTT.

A note on this clone: Distinct nucleotide sequences in the sample also encode this CDR3. The CDR3 region is CASSLAGGSTDTQYF. The CDR3 nucleotides are TGCGCCAGCAGCTTGGCGGGGGGGAGCACAGATACGCAGTATTTT. The chain uses TRBV5-1 and TRBJ2-3; 8 bases are a match to TRBD2. CDR3 length: 15 residues. V gave up 0 bases and J gave up 0 bases; unmatched junction bases: 0. Germline CDR1 reads SGHRS; CDR2 reads YFSETQ.

The CDR3, as DNA: TGTGCTAGTGGTTTGTCAACAGGGTTGGCGTACGAGCAGTACTTC. Encoded protein: CASGLSTGLAYEQYF. The chain joins TRBV12-5 to TRBJ2-7; possible D gene TRBD1, 6 bases. CDR3 length equals 15 residues. With 2 bases removed from V and 4 bases from J, the gap between germline ends came to 15 bases. CDR1 is LGHNT and CDR2 is FRNRAP in the germline V gene.

The chain is built from TRBV5-6 and TRBJ1-2; D unclear. V gave up 5 bases and J gave up 2 bases, with 10 bases separating them. The germline V gene encodes CDR1 SGHDT and CDR2 YYEEEE. The CDR3 is 13 amino acids. CDR3 DNA: TGTGCCAGCAGGCGGCAGATAAACTATGGCTACACCTTC. Its protein is CASRRQINYGYTF.

The sample holds a few counts of this clone. This CDR3 is CASSLEGGPQHF. The CDR3 DNA reads as TGTGCCAGCAGCTTAGAAGGGGGGCCCCAGCATTTT. The rearrangement links TRBV7-9 to TRBJ1-5, with a weak D call TRBD1 (6 bases). Germline CDR1 SEHNR, CDR2 FQNEAQ (reference sequence). This CDR3 contains 12 residues. The V and J ends lost 1 base and 9 bases respectively, with 7 bases between them.

This chain links TRBV3-1 (or the pseudogene TRBV3-2) with TRBJ1-2; D is uncertain. Germline-derived CDR1 and CDR2 are LGHDT and YNNKEL (reference sequence). This CDR3 spans 14 amino acids. Trimming shortened V by 3 bases and J by 2 bases, and 10 bases separated the two germline ends. The CDR3 sequence is CASSHLQENYGYTF. The CDR3 DNA follows: TGTGCCAGCAGCCACCTCCAGGAAAACTATGGCTACACCTTC.

This rearrangement joins TRBV5-1 to TRBJ2-3; 10 bases map to TRBD1. Germline-derived CDR1 and CDR2 are SGHRS and YFSETQ. V was pared by 0 bases and J by 1 base, with 5 bases of the junction left unmatched. This CDR3 has 17 residues. This chain's CDR3 is CASSLAFGTGGTDTQYF. CDR3 in DNA: TGCGCCAGCAGCTTGGCCTTCGGGACAGGGGGCACAGATACGCAGTATTTT.

This clone has only a few counts. The chain recombines TRBV27 with TRBJ2-7; TRBD2 matches at 7 bases. Germline CDR1 reads MNHEY; CDR2 reads SMNVEV (reference sequence). The CDR3 runs to 17 residues. V was pared by 2 bases and J by 0 bases, with 10 bases of the junction left unmatched. The chain's CDR3 is CASSLRGGAGVSYEQYF. DNA for the CDR3: TGTGCCAGCAGTTTAAGGGGTGGGGCGGGGGTCTCCTACGAGCAGTACTTC.

The J gene is TRBJ1-5, the V gene TRBV2, with a weak D call TRBD1 (6 bases). Trimming removed 1 base from V and 7 bases from J, with 11 bases in between. The CDR3 loop spans 14 amino acids. Looked up from germline, CDR1 is SNHLY and CDR2 is FYNNEI. For the CDR3, the DNA is TGTGCCAGCAGTGAAGGGGGGGGCTGGCAGCCCCAGCATTTT. Encoded protein: CASSEGGGWQPQHF.

V gene TRBV24-1 combines with J gene TRBJ2-7; D unclear. The V gene's germline CDR1 is KGHDR and CDR2 SFDVKD. The CDR3 runs 12 residues. Trimming took off 12 bases at V and 5 bases at J, with 16 bases between the two ends. CDR3 sequence (DNA): TGTGCCCCGAATTGTGAGCCGGACGAGCAGTACTTC. This sequence encodes CAPNCEPDEQYF.

This chain uses TRBV6-1 with TRBJ1-1, with a possible D match to TRBD1 (5 bases). This CDR3 has 13 amino acids. Trimming took off 3 bases at V and 8 bases at J, with 13 bases between the two ends. Germline V gene sequence: CDR1 MNHNS, CDR2 SASEGT. CDR3 in DNA: TGTGCCAGCAGTGATCAGGGTCTGAGCGAAGCTTTCTTT. Translating it yields CASSDQGLSEAFF.

The gene calls are TRBV6-2 or TRBV6-3 and TRBJ1-2; the D gene is possibly TRBD1 (5 bases). V was cut by 5 bases and J by 2 bases, with 15 bases left in between. The CDR3 is 15 amino acids. The germline V gene encodes CDR1 MNHEY and CDR2 SVGEGT. CDR3 amino acids: CASSRTTENNYGYTF. Written as DNA, the CDR3 is TGTGCCAGCAGTCGAACGACAGAAAACAACTATGGCTACACCTTC.

The rearrangement uses TRBV11-2 and TRBJ2-7; 15 bases are a match to TRBD2. Trimming at V came to 5 bases and at J to 7 bases, leaving 9 bases not matched to a gene. CDR3 length equals 16 residues. Germline lookup yields CDR1 SGHAT and CDR2 FQNNGV. The CDR3: CASSPRGLAGGKEQYF. The CDR3 region has the DNA TGTGCCAGCAGCCCAAGAGGACTAGCGGGGGGGAAAGAGCAGTACTTC.

The chain recombines TRBV10-2 with TRBJ2-2; no definite D call. V was clipped by 4 bases and J by 3 bases, with 15 bases between them. The CDR3 extends over 16 amino acids. In germline, CDR1 is WSHSY, CDR2 SAAADI. This CDR3 is CASSAGYSPYTGELFF. The CDR3 DNA sequence: TGCGCCAGCAGTGCAGGCTATTCCCCGTACACCGGGGAGCTGTTTTTT.

V and J are TRBV6-5 and TRBJ1-1; D may be TRBD1 (5 bases). The CDR3 has 12 amino acids. Trimming removed 7 bases from V and 6 bases from J, with 12 bases in between. The germline V gene encodes CDR1 MNHEY and CDR2 SVGAGI. The DNA of the CDR3 is TGTGCCAGCACCAATCCGGGGGCTGAAGCTTTCTTT. Its protein product is CASTNPGAEAFF.

The DNA of the CDR3 is TGTGCCAGCAGTGGGGGGAGAGGGGGAGGCACAGATACGCAGTATTTT. Its translation: CASSGGRGGGTDTQYF. The genes are TRBV2 and TRBJ2-3; a possible D gene is TRBD1 (6 bases). Deletions cut 4 bases from V and 1 base from J, with 15 bases between. Per the germline V gene, CDR1 is SNHLY and CDR2 is FYNNEI. CDR3 length equals 16 residues.

The V call is TRBV5-1, the J call TRBJ2-2, with a tentative D call TRBD1 (6 bases). This CDR3 has 14 amino acids. Germline lookup yields CDR1 SGHRS and CDR2 YFSETQ. V was cut by 5 bases and J by 0 bases, with 8 bases left in between. This CDR3 is CASRRTANTGELFF. The CDR3, as DNA: TGCGCCAGCAGGAGGACAGCGAACACCGGGGAGCTGTTTTTT. The full variable domain, rest sourced from reference TRBV5-1 and TRBJ2-2, is KAGVTQTPRYLIKTRGQQVTLSCSPISGHRSVSWYQQTPGQGLQFLFEYFSETQRNKGNFPGRFSGRQFSNSRSEMNVSTLELGDSALYLCASRRTANTGELFFGEGSRLTVL.

The chain uses TRBV2 and TRBJ1-2, with D perhaps TRBD1 (6 bases). The germline V gene encodes CDR1 SNHLY and CDR2 FYNNEI. This CDR3 is built from 13 residues. V lost 7 bases to trimming and J lost 2 bases, with 11 bases between them. CDR3 coding DNA: TGTGCCAGCACCCAGACAGGCAACTATGGCTACACCTTC. The encoded protein is CASTQTGNYGYTF. The full variable domain, completed using reference TRBV2 and TRBJ1-2, is EPEVTQTPSHQVTQMGQEVILRCVPISNHLYFYWYRQILGQKVEFLVSFYNNEISEKSEIFDDQFSVERPDGSNFTLKIRSTKLEDSAMYFCASTQTGNYGYTFGSGTRLTVV.

A single count supports this clone. This sequence joins TRBV4-3 and TRBJ2-1, with 11 nucleotides matching TRBD2. Germline lookup yields CDR1 LGHNA and CDR2 YSLEER. The junction had 5 bases not matched to a gene; V was cut back by 1 base and J by 3 bases. The CDR3 runs to 17 residues. DNA of the CDR3: TGCGCCAGCAGCCAAGGGGTAGCGGGGGGGAACTACAATGAGCAGTTCTTC. Its protein is CASSQGVAGGNYNEQFF.

The gene calls are TRBV5-6 and TRBJ2-7; D might be TRBD2 (6 bases). The CDR3 covers 14 residues. CDR1 and CDR2 (germline): SGHDT, YYEEEE. Trimming cost V 4 bases and J 4 bases, with 15 bases left between them. The CDR3 loop reads CASSLPLEGYEQYF. CDR3 coding DNA: TGTGCCAGCAGCCTCCCCCTGGAGGGTTACGAGCAGTACTTC.

The chain joins TRBV13 to TRBJ2-7; the match to TRBD1 covers 7 bases. This CDR3 spans 14 amino acids. V was pared by 6 bases and J by 4 bases, with 9 bases of the junction left unmatched. Looked up from germline, CDR1 is PRHDT and CDR2 is FYEKMQ (reference sequence). The CDR3 is CASSNRGFTYEQYF. The CDR3 DNA reads TGTGCCAGCAGTAACAGGGGTTTCACGTACGAGCAGTACTTC.

The chain carries TRBV5-1 and TRBJ1-6; 7 bases are shared with TRBD1. CDR1 SGHRS and CDR2 YFSETQ come from the germline V gene. The ends lost 4 bases at V and 5 bases at J; junction bases unmatched: 6. This CDR3 is built from 15 residues. The CDR3 loop reads CASSPDRTNNSPLHF. Here the CDR3 DNA reads TGCGCCAGCAGCCCGGACAGGACCAATAATTCACCCCTCCACTTT.